This T cell receptor beta chain emerged from a study of identifying expanded T cells in peripheral blood. Overall study findings and caveats: About 1.2 clones differed between technical replicates, versus about 15 and 19 over time. Variance in clone template counts between approximately 2-week samples significantly increased with total template count across all healthy donors.

Some clones are missing from TCRdb's copy, which holds only in-frame ones; the method was immunoSEQ multiplex PCR. The table shows about 78,000 clones, with 84% occurring only once. The CDR3 loop spans 15 amino acids. Looked up from germline, CDR1 is MNHEY and CDR2 is SVGAGI. J was trimmed by 7 bases and V by 6 bases; bases with no gene match: 11. Points on this clone: The antigen is undetermined.

Sequenced: blood. The clonotype originates from a person aged 18-70 years in good health. This chain connects TRBV6-5 to TRBJ1-5; 8 bases are a match to TRBD1. The CDR3 bases are TGTGCCAGCAGCCGAGCAGGGGGCTCAAACCAGCCCCAGCATTTT. Its translation is CASSRAGGSNQPQHF.